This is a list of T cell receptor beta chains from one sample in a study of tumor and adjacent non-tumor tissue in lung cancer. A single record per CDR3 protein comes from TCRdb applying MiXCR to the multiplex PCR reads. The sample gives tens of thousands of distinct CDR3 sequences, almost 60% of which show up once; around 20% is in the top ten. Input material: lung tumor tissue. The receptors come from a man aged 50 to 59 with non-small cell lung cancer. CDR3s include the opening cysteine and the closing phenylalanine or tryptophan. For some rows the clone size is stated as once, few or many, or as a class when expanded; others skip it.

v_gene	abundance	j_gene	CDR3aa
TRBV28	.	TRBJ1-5	CASTPPCGPQDF
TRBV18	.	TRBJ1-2	CASSPSTVDYGHTF
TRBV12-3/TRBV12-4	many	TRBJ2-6	CASSLAYSGANVLTF
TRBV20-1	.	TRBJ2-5	CSAPSAGQETQYF
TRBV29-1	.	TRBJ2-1	CSVGGEAGGPVGNEQFF
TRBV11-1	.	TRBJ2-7	CASNSIRDEQYF
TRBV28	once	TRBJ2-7	CASSRAGSCEQYF
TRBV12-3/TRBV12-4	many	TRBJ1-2	CASARNYGYTF
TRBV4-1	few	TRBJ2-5	CASRRTDGGTNGIGETQYF
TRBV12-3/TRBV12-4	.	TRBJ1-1	CPSSLGRGPEAFF
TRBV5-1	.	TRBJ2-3	CASGRSGRETDTQYF
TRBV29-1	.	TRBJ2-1	CSVVSSGLYERFF
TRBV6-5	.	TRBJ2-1	CAFTGLAGEGMKNEQFF
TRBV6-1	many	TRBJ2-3	CASSEASGGATDTQYF
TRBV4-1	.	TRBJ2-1	CASCQGGNGVEQFF
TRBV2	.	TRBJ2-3	CASSEQRGPTDTQYF